These 25 T cell receptor beta chains came from one sample sequenced in a study of siplizumab effects on memory and regulatory T cells. TCRdb's table, derived via immunoSEQ multiplex PCR, lists solely in-frame clones and lacks some. Altogether roughly 82,000 clones are present, roughly 87% being singletons, with the ten largest covering 1.5% to 1.7%. Source material: Tregs sorted from blood. These receptor sequences come from a human donor in good health.

The CDR3 loop reads CAWSPTVAFF. CDR3 DNA sequence: TGTGCCTGGAGCCCTACAGTCGCTTTCTTT. This chain joins TRBV30 and TRBJ1-1; D gene unclear. V lost 3 bases to trimming and J lost 11 bases, with 10 bases between them. CDR3 size: 10 residues. In germline, CDR1 is GTSNPN, CDR2 SVGIG (reference sequence).

The rearrangement joins TRBV18 to TRBJ2-5; D unresolved. The V and J ends lost 0 bases and 4 bases respectively, with 6 bases between them. CDR3 length: 13 amino acids. Germline V gives CDR1 KGHSH, CDR2 LQKENI. DNA for the CDR3: TGTGCCAGCTCACCACCGTTGTTAGAGACCCAGTACTTC. Translated: CASSPPLLETQYF.

This clone is a singleton in its sample. This chain links TRBV9 with TRBJ2-3; 11 nucleotides agree with TRBD2. Germline lookup yields CDR1 SGDLS and CDR2 YYNGEE. The CDR3 is 15 residues long. Losses at the gene ends were 3 bases for V and 8 bases for J; bases not matched to a gene: 8. Here the CDR3 reads CASSGSGGAEATQYF. CDR3 in DNA: TGTGCCAGCAGCGGTAGCGGGGGGGCGGAGGCTACGCAGTATTTT.

Only one count was recorded for this clone. The gene calls are TRBV28 and TRBJ1-5; D call uncertain. There are 15 residues in the CDR3. The V and J ends lost 1 base and 0 bases respectively, with 7 bases between them. Germline V lookup: CDR1 MDHEN, CDR2 SYDVKM. CDR3 in amino acids: CASSLSGYSNQPQHF. The CDR3 DNA follows: TGTGCCAGCAGTTTATCCGGTTATAGCAATCAGCCCCAGCATTTT.

The chain employs TRBV15 and TRBJ1-3; D gene uncertain. The CDR3 has 14 residues. CDR1 is LNHNV, CDR2 YYDKDF, per germline (reference sequence). V lost 9 bases to trimming and J lost 4 bases, with 16 bases between them. CDR3 in amino acids: CATGRPRAGNTIYF. As DNA, the CDR3 is TGTGCCACGGGCCGGCCGAGGGCAGGAAACACCATATATTTT.

The chain carries TRBV11-3 and TRBJ2-3; tentative D call: TRBD2 (5 bases). The CDR3 has 13 amino acids. CDR1 and CDR2 from the germline V gene are SGHNT and YENEEA. V was pared by 6 bases and J by 2 bases, with 9 bases between. The CDR3 protein is CASSGLNTDTQYF. The CDR3 DNA reads as TGTGCCAGCAGTGGACTTAACACAGATACGCAGTATTTT.

This clone occurred a few times. V and J are TRBV20-1 and TRBJ1-1, with D unresolved. The CDR3 extends over 11 amino acids. In germline, CDR1 is DFQATT, CDR2 SNEGSKA (reference sequence). The V and J ends lost 4 bases and 4 bases respectively, with 7 bases between them. The CDR3 DNA reads as TGCAGTGCTATAGCGGGCACTGAAGCTTTCTTT. It translates to CSAIAGTEAFF.

This clone showed up just once. This CDR3 is CASSLTGAAGAGAQETQYF. CDR3 bases: TGTGCCAGCAGCTTAACGGGGGCGGCTGGAGCGGGGGCCCAAGAGACCCAGTACTTC. This rearrangement joins TRBV7-3 to TRBJ2-5; 8 bases line up with TRBD2. CDR1 is SGHTA, CDR2 FQGTGA, per germline. The CDR3 is made up of 19 amino acids. Germline trimming cut 0 bases from V and 1 base from J; bases unmatched to any gene: 13.

V gene TRBV4-1 combines with J gene TRBJ2-5; TRBD2 aligns across 7 bases. Germline CDR1 and CDR2: MGHRA and YSYEKL. There are 13 residues in the CDR3. V was pared by 4 bases and J by 5 bases, with 4 bases of the junction left unmatched. The CDR3 DNA follows: TGCGCCAGCAGCCGTACAGCGGGGGAGACCCAGTACTTC. This codes for CASSRTAGETQYF.

The V and J genes are TRBV6-5 and TRBJ2-1, with 14 nucleotides matching TRBD2. CDR1 and CDR2 from the germline V gene are MNHEY and SVGAGI. The length of the CDR3 is 16 residues. Trimming cost V 4 bases and J 4 bases; bases outside gene matches: 3. The CDR3 DNA sequence: TGTGCCAGCAGTTCGAGGACTAGCGGGGGGTACAATGAGCAGTTCTTC. This codes for CASSSRTSGGYNEQFF.

V and J are TRBV28 and TRBJ2-7, with 8 bases aligning to TRBD1. Germline V gene data show CDR1 as MDHEN and CDR2 as SYDVKM. CDR3 length equals 15 residues. V lost 6 bases to trimming and J lost 2 bases; unmatched junction nucleotides: 9. CDR3 nucleotides: TGTGCCAGCAGCTCCATCCCAGGGGGCGCCTACGAGCAGTACTTC. Encoded protein: CASSSIPGGAYEQYF.

The CDR3 loop reads CASNKDRGGTDTQYF. The DNA for the CDR3 is TGTGCCAGCAACAAGGATCGGGGGGGGACAGATACGCAGTATTTT. The chain recombines TRBV2 with TRBJ2-3; 8 bases line up with TRBD2. Unmatched junction bases numbered 9, after V lost 7 bases and J lost 3 bases. The CDR3 contains 15 residues. Germline V gene lookup returns CDR1 SNHLY and CDR2 FYNNEI.

J is TRBJ2-7 and V is TRBV18, with D possibly being TRBD1 (6 bases). The germline gives CDR1 KGHSH, CDR2 LQKENI. The CDR3 has 13 residues. Between the trimmed V and J ends, which lost 3 bases and 3 bases, there was a span of 9 bases. CDR3 sequence (DNA): TGTGCCAGCTCACCCCCACAGGGCTACGAGCAGTACTTC. Translation gives CASSPPQGYEQYF.

The chain couples TRBV5-3 to TRBJ1-6; D is uncertain. TRBV5-3 qualifies as an ORF whose function is uncertain. The CDR3 covers 15 residues. Trimming left V 5 bases short and J 4 bases short, with 13 bases between. CDR3 nucleotide sequence: TGTGCCAGAAGGGAAGGATTATTTTATAATTCACCCCTCCACTTT. It yields the protein CARREGLFYNSPLHF.

The V and J genes are TRBV6-6 and TRBJ1-6; no clear D gene. The CDR3 length is 12 residues. Trimming removed 6 bases from V and 6 bases from J, with 6 bases in between. Germline V CDR1 and CDR2: MNHNY, SVGAGI (reference sequence). CDR3 residues: CASSYTNSPLHF. The CDR3, as DNA: TGTGCCAGCAGCTACACTAATTCACCCCTCCACTTT.

The CDR3: CASSQGDRAGGYTF. The CDR3 nucleotides read TGTGCCAGCAGCCAAGGAGACAGGGCTGGTGGCTACACCTTC. This chain links TRBV4-2 with TRBJ1-2; 7 bases are a match to TRBD1. CDR3 length: 14 residues. Germline CDR1 is LGHNA and CDR2 is YNFKEQ. V was clipped by 1 base and J by 7 bases; unmatched bases: 6.

This clone has only one observation. The rearrangement joins TRBV10-3 to TRBJ1-2; no clear D gene. CDR1 and CDR2 from the germline V gene are ENHRY and SYGVKD. V shed 8 bases and J shed 5 bases, with 18 bases lying between them. This CDR3 is 14 amino acids long. The CDR3, as DNA: TGTGCCATCGGCGTGGCAGGCCCCTATTATGGCTACACCTTC. This codes for CAIGVAGPYYGYTF.

V gene TRBV5-1 combines with J gene TRBJ1-6; 7 positions match TRBD1. The CDR3 runs 13 residues. Germline CDR1 SGHRS, CDR2 YFSETQ. J was trimmed by 9 bases and V by 7 bases; bases with no gene match: 7. CDR3 DNA sequence: TGCGCCAGCTCCGGGACAGAGGCTTCACCCCTCCACTTT. Translated: CASSGTEASPLHF. The full variable domain, rest sourced from reference TRBV5-1 and TRBJ1-6, is KAGVTQTPRYLIKTRGQQVTLSCSPISGHRSVSWYQQTPGQGLQFLFEYFSETQRNKGNFPGRFSGRQFSNSRSEMNVSTLELGDSALYLCASSGTEASPLHFGNGTRLTVT.

CDR3 amino acids: CASSPGGNYGYTF. The DNA for the CDR3 is TGTGCCAGCAGCCCCGGGGGTAACTATGGCTACACCTTC. The gene calls are TRBV9 and TRBJ1-2; D might be TRBD1 (5 bases). V was shortened by 4 bases and J by 1 base, with 8 bases between the two germline ends. The CDR3 loop spans 13 amino acids. Germline CDR1 and CDR2: SGDLS and YYNGEE.

A few counts support this clone. The genes are TRBV15 and TRBJ1-3, with D perhaps TRBD1 (5 bases). This CDR3 is 16 amino acids long. Germline CDR1 reads LNHNV; CDR2 reads YYDKDF (reference sequence). The germline V and J ends were trimmed by 0 bases and 4 bases, with 13 bases remaining between them. CDR3 region: CATSRDRGVSGNTIYF. The CDR3 bases are TGTGCCACCAGCAGAGATCGAGGGGTCAGCGGAAACACCATATATTTT.

The chain uses TRBV7-6 and TRBJ2-3; D uncertain. CDR1 and CDR2 (germline): SGHVS, FNYEAQ. CDR3 size: 16 residues. Trimming removed 2 bases at V and 2 bases at J, with 14 bases between. The chain's CDR3 is CASSLLGHQPTDTQYF. CDR3 in DNA: TGTGCCAGCAGCTTACTCGGCCACCAACCCACAGATACGCAGTATTTT.

V usage is TRBV5-1 and J usage is TRBJ2-7; TRBD1 agrees at 7 bases. Germline values: CDR1 SGHRS, CDR2 YFSETQ. The CDR3 length is 12 residues. Trimming at V came to 4 bases and at J to 5 bases, leaving 3 bases not matched to a gene. CDR3 DNA: TGCGCCAGCAGCGGGGGACAGAACGAGCAGTACTTC. It specifies CASSGGQNEQYF.

The chain couples TRBV6-5 to TRBJ1-1; D gene unclear. V shed 4 bases and J shed 0 bases, with 3 bases lying between them. This CDR3 is 12 amino acids long. Germline CDR1 and CDR2: MNHEY and SVGAGI. CDR3 residues: CASSSVNTEAFF. CDR3 bases: TGTGCCAGCAGTTCCGTGAACACTGAAGCTTTCTTT.

V and J are TRBV6-1 and TRBJ2-7, with 7 positions matching TRBD1. CDR1 MNHNS and CDR2 SASEGT come from the germline V gene. V was pared by 4 bases and J by 4 bases, with 10 bases of the junction left unmatched. The CDR3 is made up of 15 amino acids. CDR3 sequence reads: CASSAKRQGYYEQYF. CDR3 sequence (DNA): TGTGCCAGCAGTGCGAAAAGACAGGGATATTACGAGCAGTACTTC.

The CDR3 sequence: CASSYSGIHNSPLHF. CDR3 DNA: TGTGCCAGCAGTTACTCGGGAATTCATAATTCACCCCTCCACTTT. The V and J genes are TRBV6-5 and TRBJ1-6; D remains ambiguous. V shed 0 bases and J shed 5 bases, with 8 bases lying between them. Germline CDR1 MNHEY, CDR2 SVGAGI. The CDR3 runs 15 residues.